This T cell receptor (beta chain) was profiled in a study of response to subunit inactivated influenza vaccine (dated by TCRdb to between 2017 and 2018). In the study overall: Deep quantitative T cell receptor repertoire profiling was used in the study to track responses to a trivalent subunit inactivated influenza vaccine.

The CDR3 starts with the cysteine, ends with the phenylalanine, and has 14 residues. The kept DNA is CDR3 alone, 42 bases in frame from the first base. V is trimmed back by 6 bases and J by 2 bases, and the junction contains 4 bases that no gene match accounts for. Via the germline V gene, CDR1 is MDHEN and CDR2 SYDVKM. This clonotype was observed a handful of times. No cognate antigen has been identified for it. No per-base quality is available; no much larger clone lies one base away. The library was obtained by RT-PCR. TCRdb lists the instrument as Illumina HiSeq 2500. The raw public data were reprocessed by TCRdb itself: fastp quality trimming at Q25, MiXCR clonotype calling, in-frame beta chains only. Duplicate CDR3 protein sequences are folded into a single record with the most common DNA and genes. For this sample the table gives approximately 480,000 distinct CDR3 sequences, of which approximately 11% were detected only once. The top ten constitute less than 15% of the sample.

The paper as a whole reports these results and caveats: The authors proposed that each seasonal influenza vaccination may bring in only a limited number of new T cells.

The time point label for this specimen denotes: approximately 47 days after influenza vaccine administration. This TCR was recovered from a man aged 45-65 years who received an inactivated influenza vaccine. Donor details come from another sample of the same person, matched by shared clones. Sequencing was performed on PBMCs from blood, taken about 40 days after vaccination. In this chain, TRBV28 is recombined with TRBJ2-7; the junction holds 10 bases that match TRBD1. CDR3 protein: CASRTTGGPYEQYF. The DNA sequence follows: TGTGCCAGCAGGACGACAGGGGGCCCCTACGAGCAGTACTTC.